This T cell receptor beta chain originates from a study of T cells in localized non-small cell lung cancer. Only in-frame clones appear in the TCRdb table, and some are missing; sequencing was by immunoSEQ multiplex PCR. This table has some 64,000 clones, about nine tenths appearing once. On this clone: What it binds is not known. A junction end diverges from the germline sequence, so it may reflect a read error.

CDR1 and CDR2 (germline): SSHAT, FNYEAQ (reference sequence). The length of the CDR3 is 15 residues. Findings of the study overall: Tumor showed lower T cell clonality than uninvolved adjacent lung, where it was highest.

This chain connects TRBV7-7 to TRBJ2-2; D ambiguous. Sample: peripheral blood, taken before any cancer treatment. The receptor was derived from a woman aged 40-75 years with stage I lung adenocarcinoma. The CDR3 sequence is CASSLGRKNTGELFF. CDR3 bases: TGTGCTAGCAGCTTAGGAAGAAAGAACACCGGGGAGCTGTTTTTT.